The entry below describes one TCR beta chain. Trimming at V came to 4 bases and at J to 2 bases, leaving 3 bases not matched to a gene. In germline, CDR1 is SGHRS, CDR2 YFSETQ. CDR3 length: 15 residues. This entry comes from a study of blood T cell repertoires in COVID-19. Turning to the study itself: Material from acute and convalescent COVID-19 was sourced from the United States, Italy and Spain. T cells, B-cell-depleted T cells, or PBMCs supplied cDNA or gDNA.

Per the original data handling: Nucleated cell number was recorded as an estimate derived from reference gene primer amplification. Profiling relied on immunoSEQ multiplex PCR, and the TCRdb table lists in-frame clones only, not all of them. Clone size and V and J calls were adopted from that table, with D and trimming inferred from the DNA. This sample yields 100,000 to 150,000 clones, of which roughly 88% are seen a single time; over 1% belongs to the top ten. The sequence came from a woman aged 80 or over with acute or convalescent COVID-19. The rearrangement joins TRBV5-1 to TRBJ2-6; 7 bases map to TRBD2. Sequenced: peripheral blood. CDR3 DNA: TGCGCCAGCAGCCCCGCGGGGGCTGGGGCCAACGTCCTGACTTTC. Its protein product is CASSPAGAGANVLTF.